This T cell receptor beta chain was profiled in a study of CD8 T cells in Susac syndrome. This CDR3 comprises 14 residues. Per the germline V gene, CDR1 is SGHVS and CDR2 is FQNEAQ. The V and J ends lost 6 bases and 4 bases respectively, with 16 bases between them. Random hexamers served to reverse transcribe about 0.5 to 1 ug RNA. A multiplex approach, immunoSEQ multiplex PCR, amplified TCR beta CDR3 across 54 Vbeta and 13 Jbeta. MiXCR, applied by TCRdb to the immunoSEQ multiplex PCR reads, yields one record per CDR3 protein. Here the sample spans 65,000 to 80,000 distinct CDR3 sequences, around nine tenths being singletons. Negative magnetic isolation gave CD8+ and CD4+ cells; FACS enriched CD8+ TEMRA.

This chain connects TRBV7-8 to TRBJ2-7; D is possibly TRBD2 (5 bases). This sequence was found in a human donor with multiple sclerosis. The sequencing sample was made of CD8+ T cells from PBMCs. The CDR3 reads CASSPRLEAYEQYF. CDR3 in DNA: TGTGCCAGCAGTCCTAGACTGGAGGCTTACGAGCAGTACTTC. The full variable domain, rest sourced from reference TRBV7-8 and TRBJ2-7, is GAGVSQSPRYKVAKRGQDVALRCDPISGHVSLFWYQQALGQGPEFLTYFQNEAQLDKSGLPSDRFFAERPEGSVSTLKIQRTQQEDSAVYLCASSPRLEAYEQYFGPGTRLTVT.